In its sample, the clone carrying this TCR beta chain was seen many times. Its specificity is not known. The sample originates from a study of human T cells and chemical hapten exposure. Findings of the study overall: DPC sensitization did not alter TCRs above 1 in 1000 frequency.

One entry per CDR3 protein, called by TCRdb with MiXCR from the RACE reads. The sample holds a few hundred thousand distinct CDR3 sequences, about 6.9% seen once. Time point defined: patch test 2, 6 weeks after DPC sensitization. Treatment given: therapeutic diphenylcyclopropenone sensitization with weekly scalp DPC. CDR3 length equals 15 residues. Trimming left V 2 bases short and J 2 bases short, with 12 bases between. In germline, CDR1 is SEHNR, CDR2 FQNEAQ (reference sequence). The chain uses TRBV7-9 and TRBJ1-2; D remains unclear. The material sequenced was whole blood, taken in connection with sensitization to the hapten diphenylcyclopropenone (DPC). The TCR was taken from a woman aged 18-29 years with alopecia areata. Some clones in this sample may be carry-over from other donors' samples. CDR3 sequence reads: CASSLSQDPNYGYTF. The CDR3 bases are TGTGCCAGCAGCTTATCTCAGGACCCGAACTATGGCTACACCTTC.